The entry that follows covers one T cell receptor (beta chain) sequence. The antigen remains undetermined. Trimming at V came to 4 bases and at J to 8 bases, leaving 14 bases not matched to a gene. The germline V gene has CDR1 SGDLS and CDR2 YYNGEE. The CDR3 loop spans 15 amino acids. The data are from a study of T cell responses to AZD1222 COVID-19 vaccine. Study-wide results and limits: Per reports, nearly half of all spike-specific TCRs target regions that are unmutated in variants. Mostly white British, mostly female donors; authors suggested clonal diversity may be underestimated.

Method: immunoSEQ multiplex PCR; TCRdb's copy keeps in-frame clones and lacks some. Of about 130,000 clones in the sample, roughly 82% were seen once. The chain combines TRBV9 with TRBJ1-1, with 7 bases aligning to TRBD1. This specimen was peripheral blood, taken on day 0 of AZD1222 vaccination. The clonotype comes from an adult in good health. CDR3 nucleotide sequence: TGTGCCAGCAGCCGAACAGGGGACGGAGCGGGGGAAGCTTTCTTT. Translation: CASSRTGDGAGEAFF.